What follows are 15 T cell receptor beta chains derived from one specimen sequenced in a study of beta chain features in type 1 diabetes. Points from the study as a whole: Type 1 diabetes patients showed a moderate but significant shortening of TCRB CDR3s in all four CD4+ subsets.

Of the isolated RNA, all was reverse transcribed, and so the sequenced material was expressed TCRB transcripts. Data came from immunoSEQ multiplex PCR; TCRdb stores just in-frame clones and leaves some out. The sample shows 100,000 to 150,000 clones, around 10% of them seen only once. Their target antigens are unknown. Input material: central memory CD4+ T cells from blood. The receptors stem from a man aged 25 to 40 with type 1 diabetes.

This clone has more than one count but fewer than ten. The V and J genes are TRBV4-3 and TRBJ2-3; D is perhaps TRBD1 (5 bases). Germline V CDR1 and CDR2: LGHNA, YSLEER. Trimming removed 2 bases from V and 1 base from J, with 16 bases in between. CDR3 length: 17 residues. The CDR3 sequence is CASSQSTQGIRTDTQYF. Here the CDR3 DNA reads TGCGCCAGCAGCCAATCTACCCAGGGAATCCGCACAGATACGCAGTATTTT.

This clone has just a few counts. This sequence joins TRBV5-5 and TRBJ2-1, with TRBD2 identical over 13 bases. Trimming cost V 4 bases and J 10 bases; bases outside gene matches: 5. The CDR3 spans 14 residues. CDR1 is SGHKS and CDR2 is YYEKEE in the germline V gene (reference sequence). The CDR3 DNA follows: TGTGCCAGCAGCAGGGGGACTAGCGGGGACGAGCAGTTCTTC. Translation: CASSRGTSGDEQFF.

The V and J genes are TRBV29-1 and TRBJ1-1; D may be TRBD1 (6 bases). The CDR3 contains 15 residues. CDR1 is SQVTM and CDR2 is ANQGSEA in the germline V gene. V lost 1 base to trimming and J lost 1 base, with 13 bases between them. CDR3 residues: CSVEVRGRGNTEAFF. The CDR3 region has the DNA TGCAGCGTTGAAGTGAGGGGGAGGGGGAACACTGAAGCTTTCTTT.

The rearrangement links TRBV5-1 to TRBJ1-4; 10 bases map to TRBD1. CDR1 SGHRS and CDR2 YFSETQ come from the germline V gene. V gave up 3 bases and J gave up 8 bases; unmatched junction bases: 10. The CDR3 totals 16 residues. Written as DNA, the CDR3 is TGCGCCAGCAGCTGGGGGGACAGGGGAAGAGGCGAAAAACTGTTTTTT. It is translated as CASSWGDRGRGEKLFF. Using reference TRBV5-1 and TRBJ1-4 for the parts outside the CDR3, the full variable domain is KAGVTQTPRYLIKTRGQQVTLSCSPISGHRSVSWYQQTPGQGLQFLFEYFSETQRNKGNFPGRFSGRQFSNSRSEMNVSTLELGDSALYLCASSWGDRGRGEKLFFGSGTQLSVL.

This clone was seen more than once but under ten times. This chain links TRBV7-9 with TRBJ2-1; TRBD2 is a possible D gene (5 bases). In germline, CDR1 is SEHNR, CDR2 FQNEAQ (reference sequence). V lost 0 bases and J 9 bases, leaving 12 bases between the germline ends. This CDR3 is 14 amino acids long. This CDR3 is CASSLAGGFGEQFF. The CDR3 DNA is TGTGCCAGCAGCTTAGCGGGCGGGTTCGGTGAGCAGTTCTTC.

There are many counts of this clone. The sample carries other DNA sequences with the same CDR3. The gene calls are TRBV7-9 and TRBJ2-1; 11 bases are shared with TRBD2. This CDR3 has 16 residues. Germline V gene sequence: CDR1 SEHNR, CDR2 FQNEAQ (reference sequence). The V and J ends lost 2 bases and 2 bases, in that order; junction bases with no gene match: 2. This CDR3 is CASSLSLAGAYNEQFF. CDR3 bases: TGTGCCAGCAGCTTATCACTAGCGGGGGCCTACAATGAGCAGTTCTTC.

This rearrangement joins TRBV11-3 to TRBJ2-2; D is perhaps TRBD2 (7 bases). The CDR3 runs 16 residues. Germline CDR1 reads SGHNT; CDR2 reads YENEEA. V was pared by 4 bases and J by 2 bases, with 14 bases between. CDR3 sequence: CASSWGAGTNTGELFF. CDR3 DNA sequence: TGTGCCAGCAGCTGGGGAGCGGGGACAAACACCGGGGAGCTGTTTTTT.

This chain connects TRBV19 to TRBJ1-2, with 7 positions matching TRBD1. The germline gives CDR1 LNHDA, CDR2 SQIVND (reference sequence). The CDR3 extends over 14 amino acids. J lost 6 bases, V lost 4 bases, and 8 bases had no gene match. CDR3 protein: CASSKGGAMDGYTF. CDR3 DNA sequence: TGTGCCAGTAGTAAAGGGGGCGCTATGGATGGCTACACCTTC. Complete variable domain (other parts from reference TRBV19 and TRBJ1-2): DGGITQSPKYLFRKEGQNVTLSCEQNLNHDAMYWYRQDPGQGLRLIYYSQIVNDFQKGDIAEGYSVSREKKESFPLTVTSAQKNPTAFYLCASSKGGAMDGYTFGSGTRLTVV.

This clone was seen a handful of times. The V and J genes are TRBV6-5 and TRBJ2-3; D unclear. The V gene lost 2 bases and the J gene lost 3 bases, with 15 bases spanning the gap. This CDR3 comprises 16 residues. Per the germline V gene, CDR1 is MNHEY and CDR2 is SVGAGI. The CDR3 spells CASSYHRPPLTDTQYF. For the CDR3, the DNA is TGTGCCAGCAGTTACCACAGACCACCTCTGACAGATACGCAGTATTTT.

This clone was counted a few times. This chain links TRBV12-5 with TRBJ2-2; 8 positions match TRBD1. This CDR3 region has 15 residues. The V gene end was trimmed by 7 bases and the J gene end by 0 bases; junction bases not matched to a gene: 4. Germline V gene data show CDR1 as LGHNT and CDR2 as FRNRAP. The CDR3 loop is CASAPQGANTGELFF. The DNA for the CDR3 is TGTGCTAGTGCCCCACAGGGGGCGAACACCGGGGAGCTGTTTTTT.

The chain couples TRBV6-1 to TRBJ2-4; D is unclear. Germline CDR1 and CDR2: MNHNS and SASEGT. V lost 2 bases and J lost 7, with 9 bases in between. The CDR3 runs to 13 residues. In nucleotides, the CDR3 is TGTGCCAGCAGTGAACCCGAGGATAACATTCAGTACTTC. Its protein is CASSEPEDNIQYF.

The CDR3: CASSPDRGPEVTQYF. CDR3 DNA sequence: TGTGCCAGCAGCCCGGACAGGGGGCCTGAGGTGACCCAGTACTTC. The chain combines TRBV11-2 with TRBJ2-5, with 11 bases aligning to TRBD1. In germline, CDR1 is SGHAT, CDR2 FQNNGV. V lost 5 bases and J lost 7; bases outside the gene matches: 9. This CDR3 has 15 residues.

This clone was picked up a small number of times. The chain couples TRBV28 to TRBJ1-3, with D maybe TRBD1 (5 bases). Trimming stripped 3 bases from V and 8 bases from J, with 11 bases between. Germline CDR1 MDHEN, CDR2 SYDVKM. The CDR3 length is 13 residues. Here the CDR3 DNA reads TGTGCCAGCAGTTTGGAACAGGCTTACACCATATATTTT. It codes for CASSLEQAYTIYF.

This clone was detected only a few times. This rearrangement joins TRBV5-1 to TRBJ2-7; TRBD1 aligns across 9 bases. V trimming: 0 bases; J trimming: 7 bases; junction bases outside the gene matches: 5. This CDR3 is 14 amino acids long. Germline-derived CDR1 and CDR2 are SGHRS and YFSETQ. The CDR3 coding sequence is TGCGCCAGCAGCTTGGGGACAGGGGCATGGGAGCAGTACTTC. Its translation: CASSLGTGAWEQYF.

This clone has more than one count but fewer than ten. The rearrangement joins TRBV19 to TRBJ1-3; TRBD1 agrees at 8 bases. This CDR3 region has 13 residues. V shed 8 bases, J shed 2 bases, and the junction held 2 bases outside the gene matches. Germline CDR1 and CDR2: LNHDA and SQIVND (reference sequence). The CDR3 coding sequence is TGTGCCAGTTGGGACAGGACTGGAAACACCATATATTTT. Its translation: CASWDRTGNTIYF.